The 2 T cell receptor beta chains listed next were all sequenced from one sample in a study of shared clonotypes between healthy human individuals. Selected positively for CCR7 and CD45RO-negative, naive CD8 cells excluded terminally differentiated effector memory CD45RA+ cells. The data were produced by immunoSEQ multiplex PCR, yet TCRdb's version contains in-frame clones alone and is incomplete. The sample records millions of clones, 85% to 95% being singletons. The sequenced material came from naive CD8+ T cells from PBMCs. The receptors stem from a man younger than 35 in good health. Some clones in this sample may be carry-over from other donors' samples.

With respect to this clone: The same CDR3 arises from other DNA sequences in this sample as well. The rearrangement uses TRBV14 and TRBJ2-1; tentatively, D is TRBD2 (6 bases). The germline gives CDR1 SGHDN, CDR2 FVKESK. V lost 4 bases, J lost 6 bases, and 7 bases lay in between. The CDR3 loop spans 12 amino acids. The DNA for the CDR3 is TGTGCCAGCAGCCTGGGAGGCAATGAGCAGTTCTTC. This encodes CASSLGGNEQFF.

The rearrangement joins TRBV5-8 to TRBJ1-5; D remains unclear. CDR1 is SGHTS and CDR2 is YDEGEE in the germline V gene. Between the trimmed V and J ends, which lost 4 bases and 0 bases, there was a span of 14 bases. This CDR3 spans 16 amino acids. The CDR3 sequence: CASSPWKKNSNQPQHF. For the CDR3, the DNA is TGTGCCAGCAGCCCATGGAAGAAGAATAGCAATCAGCCCCAGCATTTT. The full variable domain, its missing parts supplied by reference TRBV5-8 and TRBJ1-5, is EAGVTQSPTHLIKTRGQQATLRCSPISGHTSVYWYQQALGLGLQFLLWYDEGEERNRGNFPPRFSGRQFPNYSSELNVNALELEDSALYLCASSPWKKNSNQPQHFGDGTRLSIL.